This TCR beta chain appears in the sequencing data of a study of tumor and adjacent non-tumor tissue in lung cancer. Notes on the study in general: In normal lung, the top 100 clones were significantly more dominant than in tumor.

Three rounds of nested PCR, following a modified ARM-PCR protocol, produced the TCRbeta library. One entry per CDR3 protein, called by TCRdb with MiXCR from the multiplex PCR reads. Of over 110,000 distinct CDR3 sequences in the sample, approximately 66% were seen once. V shed 4 bases, J shed 2 bases, and the junction held 12 bases outside the gene matches. CDR1 MDHEN and CDR2 SYDVKM come from the germline V gene. This CDR3 contains 18 residues. A note on this clonotype: The antigen is not known.

This sample's RNA came from whole unsorted tissue. The chain carries TRBV28 and TRBJ1-1, with 11 nucleotides matching TRBD1. This receptor was obtained from a man aged 55 to 70 with small cell lung cancer. The sample consisted of lung tumor tissue. The CDR3 spells CASSSAGQGALFNTEAFF. The CDR3 DNA is TGTGCCAGCAGTTCGGCCGGACAGGGGGCCTTGTTCAACACTGAAGCTTTCTTT.